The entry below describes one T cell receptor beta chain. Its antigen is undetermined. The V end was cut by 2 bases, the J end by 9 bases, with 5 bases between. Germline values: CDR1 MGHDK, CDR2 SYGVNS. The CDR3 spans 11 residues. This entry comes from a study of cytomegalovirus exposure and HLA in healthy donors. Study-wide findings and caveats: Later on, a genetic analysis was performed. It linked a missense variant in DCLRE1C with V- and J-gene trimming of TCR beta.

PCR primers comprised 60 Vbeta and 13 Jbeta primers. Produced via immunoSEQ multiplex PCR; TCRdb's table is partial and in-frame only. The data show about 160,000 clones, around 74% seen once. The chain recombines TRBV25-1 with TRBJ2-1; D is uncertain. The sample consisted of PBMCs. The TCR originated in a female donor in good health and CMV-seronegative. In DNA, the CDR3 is TGTGCCAGCAGTGAACTCTTTGAGCAGTTCTTC. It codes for CASSELFEQFF.